The clone carrying this TCR beta chain was observed a few times. TCRdb processed the RT-PCR reads anew with MiXCR; each CDR3 protein has one entry. This table has about 960,000 distinct CDR3 sequences, more than 15% appearing once. This entry belongs to a study of patients and donors after allogeneic stem cell transplantation. The CDR3 contains 13 residues. Germline assignment: CDR1 SGHDT and CDR2 YYEEEE. J lost 7 bases, V lost 2 bases, and 5 bases had no gene match. The chain couples TRBV5-6 to TRBJ1-1; 7 bases map to TRBD1. Sequenced: blood, either unsorted or a sorted T cell fraction (not recorded which). The sequence came from a human donor who was either an allogeneic HSCT recipient or a stem cell or donor lymphocyte infusion donor (not recorded which). It is not recorded whose cells these are; they may come from a transplant donor. The CDR3 DNA reads as TGTGCCAGCAGCTTTGGGACAGCGATTGAAGCTTTCTTT. It codes for CASSFGTAIEAFF. The entire variable domain, with the rest obtained from reference TRBV5-6 and TRBJ1-1, is as follows: DAGVTQSPTHLIKTRGQQVTLRCSPKSGHDTVSWYQQALGQGPQFIFQYYEEEERQRGNFPDRFSGHQFPNYSSELNVNALLLGDSALYLCASSFGTAIEAFFGQGTRLTVV.